This T cell receptor beta chain comes out of a study of T cell repertoires in cytomegalovirus infection. One entry per CDR3 protein results from TCRdb running MiXCR on the reads. The sample contains some 400,000 distinct CDR3 sequences, approximately 31% of which appear only once. Germline CDR1 and CDR2: SNHLY and FYNNEI. The V end lost 8 bases, the J end lost 7 bases, and 11 bases lay between the germline ends. This CDR3 region has 12 residues. This clonotype has only a few counts. The material sequenced was PBMCs. The genes are TRBV2 and TRBJ2-2; a possible D gene is TRBD2 (6 bases). The receptor was isolated from a human donor in good health (CMV status not recorded). Some clones in this sample may be carry-over from other donors' samples. CDR3 nucleotides: TGTGCCAGCGGCGGGAAGGTCGGGGAGCTGTTTTTT. Translating gives CASGGKVGELFF.